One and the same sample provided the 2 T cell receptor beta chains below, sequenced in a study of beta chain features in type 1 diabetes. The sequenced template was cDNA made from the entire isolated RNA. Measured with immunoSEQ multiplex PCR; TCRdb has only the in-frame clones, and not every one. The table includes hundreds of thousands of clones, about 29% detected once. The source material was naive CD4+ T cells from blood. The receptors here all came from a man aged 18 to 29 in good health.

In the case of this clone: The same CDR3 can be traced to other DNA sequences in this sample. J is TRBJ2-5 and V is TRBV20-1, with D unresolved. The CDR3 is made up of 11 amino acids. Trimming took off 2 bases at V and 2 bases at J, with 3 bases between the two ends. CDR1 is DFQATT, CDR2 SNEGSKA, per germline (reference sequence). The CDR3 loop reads CSARFQETQYF. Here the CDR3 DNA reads TGCAGTGCTAGATTTCAAGAGACCCAGTACTTC.

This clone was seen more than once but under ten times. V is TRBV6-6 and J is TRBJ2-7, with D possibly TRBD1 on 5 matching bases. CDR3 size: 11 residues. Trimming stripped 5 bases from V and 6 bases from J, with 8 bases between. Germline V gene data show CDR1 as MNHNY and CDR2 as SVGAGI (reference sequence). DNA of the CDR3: TGTGCCAGCAGTACGACAGTCGAGCAGTACTTC. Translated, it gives CASSTTVEQYF.